Following are 3 T cell receptor beta chains from one sample sequenced in a study of cytomegalovirus exposure and HLA in healthy donors. Primers for the PCR totalled 60 Vbeta and 13 Jbeta. This table comes from immunoSEQ multiplex PCR, and its TCRdb copy is limited to in-frame clones, with some not included. The data show some 65,000 clones, with 55% to 65% seen just once and approximately 3% held by the top ten. Material for sequencing was PBMCs. Receptors originate from a man aged 25 to 40 in good health and CMV-seronegative.

The chain couples TRBV7-2 to TRBJ2-7, with unresolved D. Trimming left V 2 bases short and J 3 bases short, with 5 bases between. Per germline, CDR1 SGHTA and CDR2 FQGNSA. CDR3 length equals 12 residues. In nucleotides, the CDR3 is TGTGCCAGCAGCTTACTTGTCTACGAGCAGTACTTC. It encodes CASSLLVYEQYF.

This chain uses TRBV18 with TRBJ2-7; TRBD1 is a possible D gene (5 bases). The germline V gene encodes CDR1 KGHSH and CDR2 LQKENI. V lost 0 bases, J lost 2 bases, and 5 bases lay in between. CDR3 length: 13 amino acids. The DNA for the CDR3 is TGTGCCAGCTCACCACCAGGGGCCTACGAGCAGTACTTC. This codes for CASSPPGAYEQYF.

In its sample, this clone was seen a few times. V usage is TRBV25-1 and J usage is TRBJ2-7, with TRBD1 matching over 8 bases. The J segment lost 6 bases and the V segment lost 3 bases, leaving 7 bases of the junction unmatched. Germline CDR1 MGHDK, CDR2 SYGVNS. This CDR3 contains 14 residues. CDR3 in amino acids: CASSDWQGAGEQYF. CDR3 coding DNA: TGTGCCAGCAGTGATTGGCAGGGGGCGGGCGAGCAGTACTTC.